This TCR beta chain was obtained from a study of T-cell memory formation after mild COVID-19. At the level of the study: Largely, the TCR clusters proved donor specific.

Overall study findings and caveats: Some clones that responded were present in memory (sampled pre-infection), which suggests cross-reactive memory joined.

Researchers used 5'RACE with constant-segment primers to make TCR alpha and TCR beta cDNA libraries that carry sample barcodes and UMIs. MiXCR, applied by TCRdb to the 5' RACE reads, yields one record per CDR3 protein. The table shows just under 150,000 distinct CDR3 sequences, with about 5.5% occurring only once. V was pared by 5 bases and J by 1 base, with 4 bases of the junction left unmatched. This CDR3 region has 14 residues. Germline lookup yields CDR1 MNHEY and CDR2 SMNVEV (reference sequence). This clonotype was observed many times. What it binds is not known. Sequencing input: PBMCs or a T cell subset sorted from them (not recorded which). This TCR was recovered from an adult woman who had mild COVID-19 (a few samples of this study predate the infection). Cell type and time point are not known. The chain is built from TRBV27 and TRBJ1-1, with TRBD1 matching 7 bases. The CDR3 DNA is TGTGCCAGCAGTGTACAGGGGCCGAACACTGAAGCTTTCTTT. Its translation: CASSVQGPNTEAFF.